This T cell receptor beta chain is from a study of yellow fever vaccine responses in identical twins. In its sample, this clonotype was seen once. Its antigen is undetermined. TCRdb re-called the RT-PCR reads with MiXCR, one entry per CDR3 protein. The sample consists of about 18,000 distinct CDR3 sequences, about 56% of them appearing once. Whole-study results and caveats: Twins' T cell vaccine responses reportedly looked partly convergent, partly personalized.

The CDR3 consists of 14 residues. Germline V lookup: CDR1 KGHSH, CDR2 LQKENI. V was cut by 3 bases and J by 3 bases, with 12 bases left in between. The specimen comprised T cells from blood (PBMCs), unsorted or a sorted subset (not recorded which), sampled before or after yellow fever vaccination (not recorded which). The chain is built from TRBV18 and TRBJ2-7; the D gene is possibly TRBD2 (5 bases). This receptor was taken from a woman in her late teens or twenties who received the yellow fever vaccine. The CDR3: CASSPRERDYEQYV. Here the CDR3 DNA reads TGTGCCAGCTCACCGCGCGAGAGGGACTACGAGCAGTACGTC.